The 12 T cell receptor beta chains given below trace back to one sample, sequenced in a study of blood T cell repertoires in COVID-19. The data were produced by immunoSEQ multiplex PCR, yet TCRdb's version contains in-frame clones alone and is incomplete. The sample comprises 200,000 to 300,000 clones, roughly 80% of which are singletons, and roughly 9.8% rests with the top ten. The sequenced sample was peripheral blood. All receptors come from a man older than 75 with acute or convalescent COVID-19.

The chain's CDR3 is CASRAQSSTDTQYF. For the CDR3, the DNA is TGTGCCAGCAGGGCACAGAGCAGCACAGATACGCAGTATTTT. V gene TRBV6-5 combines with J gene TRBJ2-3; D unclear. The CDR3 has 14 amino acids. V gave up 6 bases and J gave up 0 bases, with 10 bases separating them. Germline V gene data show CDR1 as MNHEY and CDR2 as SVGAGI.

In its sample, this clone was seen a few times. The CDR3 DNA reads TGCAGCGTCGTACGCTGGACTAGCGGATCCTACGAGCAGTACTTC. Amino acid sequence: CSVVRWTSGSYEQYF. The rearrangement links TRBV29-1 to TRBJ2-7; TRBD2 aligns across 10 bases. Germline lookup yields CDR1 SQVTM and CDR2 ANQGSEA. This CDR3 has 15 residues. V was clipped by 6 bases and J by 1 base; unmatched bases: 9.

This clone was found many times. The CDR3 sequence is CASSLAGHASPLHF. In DNA, the CDR3 is TGTGCCAGCAGCTTAGCCGGTCATGCTTCACCCCTCCACTTT. J is TRBJ1-6 and V is TRBV7-2, with D hard to call. The V gene's germline CDR1 is SGHTA and CDR2 FQGNSA. V was clipped by 0 bases and J by 9 bases, with 9 bases between them. This CDR3 is built from 14 residues.

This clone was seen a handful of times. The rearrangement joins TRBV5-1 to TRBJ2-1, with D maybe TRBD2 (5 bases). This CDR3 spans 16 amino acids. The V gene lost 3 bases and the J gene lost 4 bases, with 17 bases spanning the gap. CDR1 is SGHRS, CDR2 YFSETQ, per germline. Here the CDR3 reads CASSSDFRHIYNEQFF. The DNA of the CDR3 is TGCGCCAGCAGCTCGGACTTCCGCCATATATACAATGAGCAGTTCTTC.

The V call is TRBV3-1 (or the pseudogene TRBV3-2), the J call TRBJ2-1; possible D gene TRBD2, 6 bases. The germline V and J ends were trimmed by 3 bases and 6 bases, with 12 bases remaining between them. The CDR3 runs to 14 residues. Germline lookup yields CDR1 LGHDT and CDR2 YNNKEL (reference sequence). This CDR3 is CASSQVGGSNEQFF. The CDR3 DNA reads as TGTGCCAGCAGCCAGGTGGGGGGTTCCAATGAGCAGTTCTTC.

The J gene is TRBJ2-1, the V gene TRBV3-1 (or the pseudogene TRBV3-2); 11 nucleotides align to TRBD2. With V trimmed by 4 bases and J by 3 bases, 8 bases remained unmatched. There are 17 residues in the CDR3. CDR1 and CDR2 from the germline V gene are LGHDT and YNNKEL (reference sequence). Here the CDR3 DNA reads TGTGCCAGCAGCCCTCTTTCCGGGACTAGCGGCTACAATGAGCAGTTCTTC. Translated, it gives CASSPLSGTSGYNEQFF.

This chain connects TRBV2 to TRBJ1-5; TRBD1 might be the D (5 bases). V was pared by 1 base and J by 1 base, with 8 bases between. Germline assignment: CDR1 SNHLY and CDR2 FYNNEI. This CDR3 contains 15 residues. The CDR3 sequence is CASSEDRMSNQPQHF. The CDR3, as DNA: TGTGCCAGCAGTGAAGACAGGATGAGCAATCAGCCCCAGCATTTT.

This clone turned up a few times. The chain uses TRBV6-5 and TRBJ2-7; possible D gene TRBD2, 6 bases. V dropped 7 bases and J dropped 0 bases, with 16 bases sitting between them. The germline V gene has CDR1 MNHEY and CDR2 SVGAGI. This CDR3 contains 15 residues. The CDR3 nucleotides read TGTGCCAGCAAACCAAGGAGGGGAAGCTCCTACGAGCAGTACTTC. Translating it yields CASKPRRGSSYEQYF.

This CDR3 is CASSLPTGSGANVLTF. In nucleotides, the CDR3 is TGCGCCAGCAGCTTGCCGACAGGGTCCGGGGCCAACGTCCTGACTTTC. The chain links TRBV5-1 to TRBJ2-6; TRBD1 agrees at 7 bases. V lost 1 base, J lost 4 bases, and 5 bases stayed unmatched. This CDR3 has 16 amino acids. Germline loops: CDR1 SGHRS, CDR2 YFSETQ.

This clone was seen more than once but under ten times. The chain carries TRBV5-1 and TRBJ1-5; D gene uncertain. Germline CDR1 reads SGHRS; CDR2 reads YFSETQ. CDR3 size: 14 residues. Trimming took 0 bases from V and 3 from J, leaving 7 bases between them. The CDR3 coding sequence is TGCGCCAGCAGCTTGGGGGAGCCCAATCAGCCCCAGCATTTT. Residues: CASSLGEPNQPQHF.

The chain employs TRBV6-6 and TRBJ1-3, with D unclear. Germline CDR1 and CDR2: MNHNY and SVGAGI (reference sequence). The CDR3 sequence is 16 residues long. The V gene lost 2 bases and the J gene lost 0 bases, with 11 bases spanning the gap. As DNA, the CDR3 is TGTGCCAGCAGTTACCTCGACGGACTCTCTGGAAACACCATATATTTT. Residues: CASSYLDGLSGNTIYF.

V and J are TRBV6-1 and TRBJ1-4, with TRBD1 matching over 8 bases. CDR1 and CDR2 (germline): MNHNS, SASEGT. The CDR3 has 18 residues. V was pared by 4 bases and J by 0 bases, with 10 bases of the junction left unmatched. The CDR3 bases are TGTGCCAGCAGTGCCCGACAGGGGCCTCTGACAACTAATGAAAAACTGTTTTTT. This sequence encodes CASSARQGPLTTNEKLFF.